This T cell receptor beta chain was retrieved from a study of blood T cell repertoires in COVID-19. Study-level background: PBMCs, B-cell-depleted T cells, or T cells provided the cDNA or gDNA that made up the material.

Everyone who took part was about 18 to 90 years old, and they came from about 23 US areas. Donors in Cohort 3 counted as recovered after two negative PCRs, clearance, or symptom resolution. From germline, CDR1 is LGHNT and CDR2 FRNRAP. V dropped 2 bases and J dropped 3 bases, with 22 bases sitting between them. This CDR3 is built from 18 residues. In the source study's methods: Amplification from reference gene primers served as the basis for estimated nucleated cell counts. Sequenced by immunoSEQ multiplex PCR; TCRdb stores in-frame clones only, minus some. V and J calls and clone size are given by that table; D and trimming were obtained from the DNA. The repertoire holds about 400,000 clones, with roughly 86% as singletons.

The chain combines TRBV12-5 with TRBJ1-1; the D gene is possibly TRBD1 (5 bases). Material: PBMCs or T cells enriched from blood (not recorded which). The sequence was obtained from a woman in her twenties or thirties who had recovered from COVID-19. CDR3 sequence (DNA): TGTGCTAGTGGTTTGCGGTTTCAGGGTCCGCGAATAGACACTGAAGCTTTCTTT. Translated: CASGLRFQGPRIDTEAFF.